This T cell receptor beta chain was documented in a study of blood T cell repertoires in COVID-19. At the level of the study: Samples of COVID-19 (acute and convalescent) were obtained from the United States, Italy and Spain. From T cells, B-cell-depleted T cells, or PBMCs came the material, which was cDNA or gDNA.

Original processing notes: Using reference gene primer amplification, nucleated cell counts were estimated. Assay used: immunoSEQ multiplex PCR; TCRdb lists only in-frame clones, some missing. That table supplies the V and J calls and clone size; D and trimming were determined from the DNA. Among about 160,000 clones listed, just under 90% were seen once. V lost 2 bases and J lost 7; bases outside the gene matches: 4. The CDR3 totals 13 residues. Per germline, CDR1 MDHEN and CDR2 SYDVKM. The receptor was isolated from a woman aged 70-85 years with COVID-19, enrolled during active disease. The chain is built from TRBV28 and TRBJ1-1; 7 nucleotides align to TRBD1. Sequencing input: peripheral blood. As DNA, the CDR3 is TGTGCCAGCAGTTTACGGGACAGACGTGAAGCTTTCTTT. Protein: CASSLRDRREAFF.